A single sample gave rise to the 28 T cell receptor beta chains below, sequenced in a study of persistence of HIV-infected CD4 T cells. The stimulus was an HIV-1 Gag 15-mer peptide pool, about 1.1 ug/peptide/mL. Sorted nonresponding memory CD4+ T cells were CD40L-negative, CD69-negative, CD45RO-high. The libraries were made with immunoSEQ version 4 in survey mode. The table came from immunoSEQ multiplex PCR; TCRdb's copy has only in-frame clones and leaves some out. The data show some 58,000 clones, roughly 77% seen once. No cognate antigen is known for these TCRs. Source: CD4+ T cells sorted from PBMCs after roughly 18-hour stimulation, taken from a patient who received antiretroviral therapy. The receptors were gathered from an adult man with HIV who was CMV-seropositive.

This sequence joins TRBV7-9 and TRBJ1-1; no clear D. The ends were cut back, 3 bases at V and 1 base at J, with 12 bases in the middle. From germline, CDR1 is SEHNR and CDR2 FQNEAQ (reference sequence). This CDR3 is built from 15 residues. The CDR3 reads CASSFSLGSNTEAFF. DNA of the CDR3: TGTGCCAGCAGCTTCAGCTTAGGGTCGAACACTGAAGCTTTCTTT.

The genes are TRBV7-9 and TRBJ1-3; D ambiguous. CDR1 and CDR2 (germline): SEHNR, FQNEAQ (reference sequence). Trimming took off 6 bases at V and 3 bases at J, with 18 bases between the two ends. The CDR3 sequence is 16 residues long. In nucleotides, the CDR3 is TGTGCCAGCAGTCAGGACGGAGACTTCTTTGGAAACACCATATATTTT. Its translation: CASSQDGDFFGNTIYF.

The genes are TRBV5-4 and TRBJ2-7, with 8 bases matching TRBD1. The germline CDR1 and CDR2 sequences are SGHNT and YYREEE (reference sequence). Unmatched junction bases numbered 7, after V lost 4 bases and J lost 1 base. The CDR3 consists of 15 residues. The CDR3 bases are TGTGCCAGCAGCCACCCCGGGACAGGATCCTACGAGCAGTACTTC. As protein: CASSHPGTGSYEQYF.

This clone was found a few times. The chain couples TRBV19 to TRBJ1-5; D not resolved. The CDR3 consists of 14 residues. Germline loops: CDR1 LNHDA, CDR2 SQIVND (reference sequence). Trimming stripped 6 bases from V and 3 bases from J, with 12 bases between. The CDR3 sequence is CASRIDATNQPQHF. DNA for the CDR3: TGTGCCAGTAGGATCGACGCAACCAATCAGCCCCAGCATTTT.

This chain connects TRBV10-1 to TRBJ2-7; the D call may be TRBD1 or TRBD2 (5 bases each). V dropped 4 bases and J dropped 6 bases, with 13 bases sitting between them. This CDR3 has 13 residues. Germline V gene data show CDR1 as WNHNN and CDR2 as SYGVQD (reference sequence). The DNA of the CDR3 is TGCGCCAGCAGTGTTCAGGCAGGGAGCGAGCAGTACTTC. Translation: CASSVQAGSEQYF.

This rearrangement joins TRBV7-8 to TRBJ1-4; 7 bases map to TRBD1. The CDR3 has 14 residues. Germline loops: CDR1 SGHVS, CDR2 FQNEAQ. V lost 1 base and J lost 7; bases outside the gene matches: 3. CDR3 sequence: CASSLDRGPEKLFF. DNA of the CDR3: TGTGCCAGCAGCTTAGACAGGGGCCCTGAAAAACTGTTTTTT.

The chain combines TRBV13 with TRBJ1-4; 8 nucleotides match TRBD1. The CDR3 is made up of 16 amino acids. After removal of 2 bases from V and 2 bases from J, the junction contained 4 bases not matched to a gene. Germline CDR1 PRHDT, CDR2 FYEKMQ (reference sequence). CDR3 loop: CASSLKTGGTNEKLFF. As DNA, the CDR3 is TGTGCCAGCAGCTTAAAAACAGGGGGGACTAATGAAAAACTGTTTTTT.

The V gene is TRBV6-6, the J gene TRBJ1-4; D gene ambiguous. CDR3 length: 15 amino acids. Trimming left V 5 bases short and J 3 bases short, with 13 bases between. Germline loops: CDR1 MNHNY, CDR2 SVGAGI (reference sequence). CDR3 bases: TGTGCCAGCAGTCCTCACAGCTTTTCTAATGAAAAACTGTTTTTT. Translating gives CASSPHSFSNEKLFF.

The chain joins TRBV19 to TRBJ1-5; D uncertain. The V end was cut by 1 base, the J end by 0 bases, with 4 bases between. The CDR3 is 14 amino acids. Germline CDR1 is LNHDA and CDR2 is SQIVND (reference sequence). DNA for the CDR3: TGTGCCAGTAGTATAGGTGTTAGCAATCAGCCCCAGCATTTT. This sequence encodes CASSIGVSNQPQHF.

The V gene is TRBV18, the J gene TRBJ1-5, with TRBD1 as a possible D gene (6 bases). CDR1 is KGHSH and CDR2 is LQKENI in the germline V gene. Trimming took off 2 bases at V and 2 bases at J, with 10 bases between the two ends. The CDR3 is 15 residues long. Here the CDR3 DNA reads TGTGCCAGCTCACCAGGGGGCTTGGGCAATCAGCCCCAGCATTTT. Translated, it gives CASSPGGLGNQPQHF.

This clone has just a few counts. Other DNA sequences in the sample encode the same CDR3. V is TRBV18 and J is TRBJ1-5, with TRBD1 as a possible D gene (5 bases). Trimming shortened V by 3 bases and J by 2 bases, and 8 bases separated the two germline ends. The germline V gene encodes CDR1 KGHSH and CDR2 LQKENI. This CDR3 contains 14 residues. The CDR3 nucleotides read TGTGCCAGCTCACCGGGGGGACGCAATCAGCCCCAGCATTTT. This codes for CASSPGGRNQPQHF.

This clone was observed a handful of times. The chain is built from TRBV4-1 and TRBJ1-1; D is undetermined. CDR1 is MGHRA, CDR2 YSYEKL, per germline. V was trimmed by 1 base and J by 5 bases, leaving 17 bases between them. CDR3 length: 16 amino acids. The CDR3 spells CASSQVSEGRSTEAFF. Here the CDR3 DNA reads TGCGCCAGCAGCCAAGTTTCGGAGGGTAGATCGACTGAAGCTTTCTTT.

CDR3 sequence (DNA): TGCGCCAGCAGCTTACAGGGGGCGCGTGGAAACACCATATATTTT. It is translated as CASSLQGARGNTIYF. The chain has TRBV5-1 and TRBJ1-3; TRBD1 matches at 9 bases. There are 15 residues in the CDR3. The V and J ends lost 2 bases and 3 bases, in that order; junction bases with no gene match: 3. Germline CDR1 reads SGHRS; CDR2 reads YFSETQ.

This clone has only one observation. The V and J genes are TRBV10-2 and TRBJ2-3; the D gene could be TRBD1 or TRBD2 (6 bases each). The CDR3 extends over 15 amino acids. V was pared by 6 bases and J by 0 bases, with 13 bases between. CDR1 is WSHSY, CDR2 SAAADI, per germline. In nucleotides, the CDR3 is TGCGCCAGCAGGGGGGGCAGGGCAAGCACAGATACGCAGTATTTT. Its translation: CASRGGRASTDTQYF.

The gene calls are TRBV27 and TRBJ2-7; possibly TRBD1 for D (5 bases). Looked up from germline, CDR1 is MNHEY and CDR2 is SMNVEV (reference sequence). V lost 2 bases and J lost 2, with 13 bases in between. This CDR3 is 15 amino acids long. The CDR3 spells CASSLGRGRTYEQYF. CDR3 in DNA: TGTGCCAGCAGTTTAGGAAGGGGCAGGACCTACGAGCAGTACTTC.

The chain is built from TRBV2 and TRBJ1-2; possibly TRBD1 for D (6 bases). The germline gives CDR1 SNHLY, CDR2 FYNNEI. The CDR3 consists of 13 residues. Trimming removed 7 bases from V and 5 bases from J, with 14 bases in between. CDR3: CASTGGPEYGYTF. CDR3 DNA sequence: TGTGCCAGCACGGGGGGGCCGGAGTATGGCTACACCTTC.

V and J are TRBV3-1 (or the pseudogene TRBV3-2) and TRBJ1-2; the D gene is possibly TRBD1 (5 bases). The CDR3 loop spans 15 amino acids. CDR1 LGHDT and CDR2 YNNKEL come from the germline V gene (reference sequence). The V end was cut by 1 base, the J end by 3 bases, with 12 bases between. The CDR3 region is CASSQVPGTYYGYTF. The CDR3, as DNA: TGTGCCAGCAGCCAAGTCCCCGGGACTTACTATGGCTACACCTTC.

V gene TRBV12-3 or TRBV12-4 combines with J gene TRBJ2-1; D possibly matches TRBD1 or TRBD2 (5 bases each). Trimming pared 2 bases from V and 7 bases from J, leaving 9 bases between. The CDR3 covers 13 residues. The CDR3 loop is CASSLSWGNEQFF. The CDR3 DNA reads as TGTGCCAGCAGTTTAAGTTGGGGGAATGAGCAGTTCTTC.

This chain links TRBV6-1 with TRBJ2-3, with D perhaps given as TRBD1 or TRBD2 (5 bases each). The CDR3 consists of 14 residues. Germline CDR1 MNHNS, CDR2 SASEGT. With 3 bases removed from V and 10 bases from J, the gap between germline ends came to 17 bases. DNA for the CDR3: TGTGCCAGCAGTGAGGGATTGGGGGTCCGGGCGCAGTATTTT. This codes for CASSEGLGVRAQYF.

This chain links TRBV27 with TRBJ2-6; D not certain. Per the germline V gene, CDR1 is MNHEY and CDR2 is SMNVEV (reference sequence). This CDR3 comprises 19 residues. Trimming left V 3 bases short and J 0 bases short, with 18 bases between. CDR3 sequence: CASSFRAPTSSSGANVLTF. The CDR3 coding sequence is TGTGCCAGCAGTTTCCGGGCCCCAACGTCGAGCTCTGGGGCCAACGTCCTGACTTTC.

A few counts support this clone. This chain connects TRBV7-3 to TRBJ1-5; D remains unclear. The CDR3 consists of 14 residues. The germline gives CDR1 SGHTA, CDR2 FQGTGA. V gave up 1 base and J gave up 3 bases, with 7 bases separating them. The CDR3 reads CASSLSGPNQPQHF. The CDR3 region has the DNA TGTGCCAGCAGCTTAAGTGGGCCCAATCAGCCCCAGCATTTT.

The chain joins TRBV11-1 to TRBJ2-1; TRBD2 agrees at 7 bases. There are 15 residues in the CDR3. V shed 5 bases, J shed 9 bases, and the junction held 13 bases outside the gene matches. CDR1 is SGHAT, CDR2 FQDESV, per germline (reference sequence). In nucleotides, the CDR3 is TGTGCCAGCAGCGCCCTGGGGTTGGCTAGCGGTGAGCAGTTCTTC. This translates into CASSALGLASGEQFF.

This chain links TRBV29-1 with TRBJ2-3; tentatively, D is TRBD1 (5 bases). This CDR3 contains 14 residues. Trimming stripped 4 bases from V and 0 bases from J, with 11 bases between. Germline-derived CDR1 and CDR2 are SQVTM and ANQGSEA. The CDR3 coding sequence is TGCAGCGTTGCCACAGGAATCAGCACAGATACGCAGTATTTT. Its protein is CSVATGISTDTQYF.

This clone appeared a single time. The genes are TRBV9 and TRBJ1-4; TRBD1 might be the D (5 bases). The CDR3 consists of 15 residues. Trimming took off 4 bases at V and 5 bases at J, with 15 bases between the two ends. The V gene's germline CDR1 is SGDLS and CDR2 YYNGEE. Here the CDR3 DNA reads TGTGCCAGCAGCTCGGCCTCCGGGGGGAATGAAAAACTGTTTTTT. This codes for CASSSASGGNEKLFF.

V is TRBV7-6 and J is TRBJ1-1; 7 bases line up with TRBD1. Germline CDR1 is SGHVS and CDR2 is FNYEAQ. This CDR3 region has 14 residues. V shed 5 bases and J 5 bases; nucleotides not matched to a gene: 8. CDR3 sequence: CASSTRQGWTEAFF. CDR3 nucleotide sequence: TGTGCCAGCAGCACGCGACAGGGTTGGACTGAAGCTTTCTTT.

The chain couples TRBV24-1 to TRBJ2-3; 10 bases are a match to TRBD2. J gave up 1 base and V 8 bases, and 5 bases lay outside the gene matches. The CDR3 loop spans 15 amino acids. The germline CDR1 and CDR2 sequences are KGHDR and SFDVKD. CDR3 sequence reads: CATMGTSGGTDTQYF. CDR3 nucleotide sequence: TGTGCCACCATGGGAACTAGCGGGGGCACAGATACGCAGTATTTT.

CDR3 residues: CASSSQGGVGFYEQYF. The CDR3 DNA reads TGTGCCAGCAGCTCGCAAGGCGGGGTGGGTTTCTACGAGCAGTACTTC. The genes are TRBV7-2 and TRBJ2-7, with D perhaps matching TRBD2 (6 bases). The CDR3 has 16 residues. Germline V lookup: CDR1 SGHTA, CDR2 FQGNSA. The V gene lost 4 bases and the J gene lost 3 bases, with 19 bases spanning the gap.

V and J are TRBV12-3 or TRBV12-4 and TRBJ2-7; D gene uncertain. The CDR3 sequence is 13 residues long. Trimming took off 5 bases at V and 0 bases at J, with 8 bases between the two ends. For the CDR3, the DNA is TGTGCCAGCAGTGGCAGGAGCTCCTACGAGCAGTACTTC. This encodes CASSGRSSYEQYF.